The clone carrying this T cell receptor (beta chain) was seen more than once but under ten times. Its specificity is not known. This sample is drawn from a study of response to subunit inactivated influenza vaccine. Findings and limits, study-wide: After each seasonal influenza vaccination, few new T cells are recruited, the authors suggested.

Germline V lookup: CDR1 SNHLY, CDR2 FYNNEI. The CDR3 extends over 14 amino acids. After removal of 8 bases from V and 4 bases from J, the junction contained 8 bases not matched to a gene. MiXCR, run by TCRdb on the RT-PCR reads, gives a single entry per CDR3 protein. The table shows around 190,000 distinct CDR3 sequences, with around an eighth occurring only once. This receptor was identified in a man over 45 who received an inactivated influenza vaccine. J is TRBJ2-7 and V is TRBV2; 10 bases line up with TRBD2. The source was CD8+ T cells sorted from PBMCs, collected roughly 5 days after vaccination. CDR3 sequence: CASLSGLAFYEQYF. CDR3 sequence (DNA): TGTGCCAGCTTGTCGGGACTAGCGTTTTACGAGCAGTACTTC.